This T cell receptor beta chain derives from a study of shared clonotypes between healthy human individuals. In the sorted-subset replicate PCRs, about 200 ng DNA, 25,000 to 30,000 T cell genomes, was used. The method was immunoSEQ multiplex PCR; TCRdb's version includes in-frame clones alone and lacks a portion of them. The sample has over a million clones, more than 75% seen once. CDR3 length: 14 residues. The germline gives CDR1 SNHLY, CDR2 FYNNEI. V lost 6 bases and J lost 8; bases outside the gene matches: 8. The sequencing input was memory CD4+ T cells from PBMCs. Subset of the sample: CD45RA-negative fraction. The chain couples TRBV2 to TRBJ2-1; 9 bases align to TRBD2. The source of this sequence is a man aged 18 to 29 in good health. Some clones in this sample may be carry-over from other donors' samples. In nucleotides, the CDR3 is TGTGCCAGCAGCTATAGCGGGAGTGGCGATGAGCAGTTCTTC. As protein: CASSYSGSGDEQFF. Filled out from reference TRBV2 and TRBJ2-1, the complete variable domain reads EPEVTQTPSHQVTQMGQEVILRCVPISNHLYFYWYRQILGQKVEFLVSFYNNEISEKSEIFDDQFSVERPDGSNFTLKIRSTKLEDSAMYFCASSYSGSGDEQFFGPGTRLTVL.